This T cell receptor beta chain was sequenced in a study of cytomegalovirus exposure and HLA in healthy donors. Study overall: About 85 million unique TCRs from HLA-typed donors were held in an early release of data.

Trimming cost V 2 bases and J 5 bases; bases outside gene matches: 5. The CDR3 is 16 amino acids. The germline V gene encodes CDR1 SGDLS and CDR2 YYNGEE. General study points: The study listed some 160 cytomegalovirus-associated TCR beta chains. A classifier reportedly called cytomegalovirus status with high sensitivity and specificity.

Primers included in the PCR were 60 Vbeta and 13 Jbeta primers. Clones were sequenced by immunoSEQ multiplex PCR, and TCRdb holds only the in-frame ones, with some missing. The sample lists 200,000 or so clones; 84% were seen once. As regards this clone: Its specificity is unknown.

The specimen sequenced was PBMCs. The chain recombines TRBV9 with TRBJ2-2, with 11 nucleotides matching TRBD2. This receptor was identified in a boy aged 10-17 years in good health and CMV-seronegative. The CDR3 nucleotides read TGTGCCAGCAGCGTGCCCCCTAGCGGGGGGACCGGGGAGCTGTTTTTT. This codes for CASSVPPSGGTGELFF.